Presented here are 28 T cell receptor beta chains from one specimen sequenced in a study of technical replicates of blood from several donors (dated by TCRdb to 2015 to 2018). Library prep was done by the immunoSEQ multiplex PCR assay. TCRdb obtained this table from immuneACCESS and retained in-frame rearrangements with V and J assigned. These tables miss some clones; where compared with another copy, unresolved V genes account for less than half of the shortfall, and the remainder is unexplained. The sample table holds 65,000 to 90,000 clones, of which roughly nine tenths were seen once. Of the sample, approximately 0.25% falls within the top ten clones. The material sequenced was T cells isolated from PBMCs. These TCRs come from a human donor in good health.

This clone was observed once. The chain uses TRBV5-1 and TRBJ2-3; TRBD2 is a possible D gene (5 bases). V was pared by 4 bases and J by 6 bases, with 12 bases between. The germline V gene has CDR1 SGHRS and CDR2 YFSETQ. The CDR3 runs to 13 residues. CDR3 nucleotides: TGCGCCAGCAGCGTTCCCCGAGGGGATACGCAGTATTTT. Amino acid sequence: CASSVPRGDTQYF.

V gene TRBV7-8 combines with J gene TRBJ2-3; 11 nucleotides align to TRBD2. V trimming: 5 bases; J trimming: 6 bases; junction bases outside the gene matches: 10. This CDR3 is 16 amino acids long. From germline, CDR1 is SGHVS and CDR2 FQNEAQ. The CDR3 DNA follows: TGTGCCAGCAGCCAACCCTTAGCGGGGGGGCCGGATACGCAGTATTTT. It yields the protein CASSQPLAGGPDTQYF.

This clone came up once. This chain joins TRBV6-5 and TRBJ2-3; 10 nucleotides line up with TRBD2. Germline V gene lookup returns CDR1 MNHEY and CDR2 SVGAGI. The trim removed 7 bases at V and 1 base at J, leaving 5 bases unmatched. CDR3 length: 15 residues. The CDR3 sequence: CASIPGLAGTDTQYF. In DNA form, the CDR3 reads TGTGCCAGCATTCCTGGACTAGCGGGCACAGATACGCAGTATTTT.

This chain links TRBV11-2 with TRBJ1-2; 12 bases map to TRBD1. J lost 6 bases, V lost 5 bases, and 7 bases had no gene match. The CDR3 is 15 amino acids. CDR1 and CDR2 from the germline V gene are SGHAT and FQNNGV. CDR3 in DNA: TGTGCCAGCAGCCCCTCGGGGGACAGGGGGCATGGCTACACCTTC. It specifies CASSPSGDRGHGYTF.

The gene calls are TRBV4-2 and TRBJ1-5; D unclear. CDR1 is LGHNA, CDR2 YNFKEQ, per germline. This CDR3 is built from 12 residues. Between the trimmed V and J ends, which lost 1 base and 15 bases, there was a span of 13 bases. CDR3 sequence: CASSQGTDYVHF. The DNA of the CDR3 is TGTGCCAGCAGCCAAGGAACAGACTACGTGCATTTT.

The V gene is TRBV13, the J gene TRBJ2-7; 9 positions agree with TRBD1. CDR1 is PRHDT and CDR2 is FYEKMQ in the germline V gene (reference sequence). CDR3 length equals 14 residues. The V segment lost 8 bases and the J segment 4 bases; nucleotides outside the gene matches: 9. DNA of the CDR3: TGTGCCAGCGGTTCCGGGACAGGGACTTACGAGCAGTACTTC. Translation: CASGSGTGTYEQYF.

J is TRBJ1-1 and V is TRBV19, with 8 bases that match TRBD1. J gave up 3 bases and V 6 bases, and 6 bases lay outside the gene matches. Per the germline V gene, CDR1 is LNHDA and CDR2 is SQIVND (reference sequence). The CDR3 is made up of 14 amino acids. CDR3 DNA sequence: TGTGCCAGTAGGCCAGGACAGGGCTACACTGAAGCTTTCTTT. Translated: CASRPGQGYTEAFF.

The chain combines TRBV5-1 with TRBJ2-5; TRBD1 aligns across 9 bases. The germline gives CDR1 SGHRS, CDR2 YFSETQ. The CDR3 has 16 amino acids. J lost 5 bases, V lost 4 bases, and 12 bases had no gene match. CDR3 in amino acids: CASSDFLQGATETQYF. CDR3 sequence (DNA): TGCGCCAGCAGCGACTTCTTACAGGGGGCTACTGAGACCCAGTACTTC.

The CDR3 sequence: CASGGTGIGNFYEQYF. The CDR3 nucleotides read TGCGCCAGCGGCGGGACTGGCATAGGTAATTTCTACGAGCAGTACTTC. V gene TRBV4-1 combines with J gene TRBJ2-7; tentative D call: TRBD2 (6 bases). CDR1 is MGHRA and CDR2 is YSYEKL in the germline V gene. The CDR3 consists of 16 residues. Trimming pared 8 bases from V and 3 bases from J, leaving 23 bases between.

This clone showed up just a few times. This chain connects TRBV15 to TRBJ2-7; possibly TRBD1 for D (6 bases). Germline V gene data show CDR1 as LNHNV and CDR2 as YYDKDF (reference sequence). The CDR3 sequence is 14 residues long. Trimming pared 4 bases from V and 1 base from J, leaving 11 bases between. The CDR3 region is CATSIDRYSYEQYF. The CDR3, as DNA: TGTGCCACCAGCATAGACAGGTATTCCTACGAGCAGTACTTC.

The sample holds a few counts of this clone. The V and J genes are TRBV2 and TRBJ1-2; 8 nucleotides match TRBD1. CDR1 is SNHLY and CDR2 is FYNNEI in the germline V gene. Trimming cost V 6 bases and J 8 bases; bases outside gene matches: 11. The CDR3 covers 14 residues. The CDR3 sequence is CASRPRTGNRGYTF. CDR3 DNA: TGTGCCAGCAGGCCACGGACAGGGAACAGAGGCTACACCTTC.

The chain links TRBV7-9 to TRBJ2-2; 8 positions agree with TRBD1. The CDR3 contains 15 residues. Trimming took 1 base from V and 5 from J; bases not matched to a gene: 3. Looked up from germline, CDR1 is SEHNR and CDR2 is FQNEAQ (reference sequence). DNA for the CDR3: TGTGCCAGCAGCTTAGGGACAGGGCGGACCGGGGAGCTGTTTTTT. Encoded protein: CASSLGTGRTGELFF.

The rearrangement links TRBV7-9 to TRBJ1-1; 10 bases agree with TRBD1. Trimming at V came to 7 bases and at J to 6 bases, leaving 8 bases not matched to a gene. The CDR3 length is 14 residues. Germline CDR1 reads SEHNR; CDR2 reads FQNEAQ (reference sequence). DNA of the CDR3: TGTGCCAGCACCATGGGGACAGGGGCTTCTGAAGCTTTCTTT. Protein: CASTMGTGASEAFF.

The chain is built from TRBV27 and TRBJ1-4; 8 bases fit TRBD1. The CDR3 covers 13 residues. V shed 4 bases, J shed 8 bases, and the junction held 3 bases outside the gene matches. CDR1 is MNHEY and CDR2 is SMNVEV in the germline V gene (reference sequence). CDR3 residues: CASSYRTGEKLFF. CDR3 sequence (DNA): TGTGCCAGCAGTTATCGGACAGGGGAAAAACTGTTTTTT.

The rearrangement links TRBV29-1 to TRBJ2-5, with 11 bases identical to TRBD1. V was pared by 3 bases and J by 2 bases, with 8 bases of the junction left unmatched. The CDR3 spans 16 residues. Germline CDR1 SQVTM, CDR2 ANQGSEA. The CDR3 bases are TGCAGCGTTGACCCGGGACAGGGGGACTTACAAGAGACCCAGTACTTC. Translated, it gives CSVDPGQGDLQETQYF.

This clone was detected once. The rearrangement joins TRBV19 to TRBJ2-2, with D maybe TRBD1 (6 bases). With 10 bases removed from V and 9 bases from J, the gap between germline ends came to 18 bases. In germline, CDR1 is LNHDA, CDR2 SQIVND (reference sequence). CDR3 length: 13 amino acids. This CDR3 is CATRGEGSRELFF. The CDR3 nucleotides are TGTGCCACCAGGGGAGAGGGTTCCAGGGAGCTGTTTTTT. Variable domain in full (rest from reference TRBV19 and TRBJ2-2): DGGITQSPKYLFRKEGQNVTLSCEQNLNHDAMYWYRQDPGQGLRLIYYSQIVNDFQKGDIAEGYSVSREKKESFPLTVTSAQKNPTAFYLCATRGEGSRELFFGEGSRLTVL.

The chain combines TRBV9 with TRBJ2-3; 14 bases are shared with TRBD2. This CDR3 has 18 residues. Germline values: CDR1 SGDLS, CDR2 YYNGEE. The junction had 6 bases not matched to a gene; V was cut back by 3 bases and J by 0 bases. The CDR3 sequence is CASSAGTSGGSSTDTQYF. CDR3 nucleotides: TGTGCCAGCAGCGCCGGGACTAGCGGGGGTTCCAGCACAGATACGCAGTATTTT.

The chain links TRBV4-2 to TRBJ2-3; D is unresolved. The CDR3 loop spans 15 amino acids. Trimming took off 2 bases at V and 0 bases at J, with 9 bases between the two ends. CDR1 LGHNA and CDR2 YNFKEQ come from the germline V gene. The CDR3 DNA reads as TGTGCCAGCAGCCAAAATCCAGATAGCACAGATACGCAGTATTTT. It yields the protein CASSQNPDSTDTQYF.

The chain recombines TRBV5-1 with TRBJ2-7; TRBD1 aligns across 9 bases. With 3 bases clipped from V and 4 bases from J, the junction kept 8 bases outside the gene matches. CDR3 length equals 15 residues. Germline V gives CDR1 SGHRS, CDR2 YFSETQ. DNA for the CDR3: TGCGCCAGCAGCTCCTTTGGGACAGGGAGGTACGAGCAGTACTTC. Its translation is CASSSFGTGRYEQYF. Drawing the rest from reference TRBV5-1 and TRBJ2-7, the complete variable domain is KAGVTQTPRYLIKTRGQQVTLSCSPISGHRSVSWYQQTPGQGLQFLFEYFSETQRNKGNFPGRFSGRQFSNSRSEMNVSTLELGDSALYLCASSSFGTGRYEQYFGPGTRLTVT.

The chain uses TRBV6-5 and TRBJ2-1; 8 positions match TRBD1. CDR1 MNHEY and CDR2 SVGAGI come from the germline V gene. V was clipped by 6 bases and J by 3 bases; unmatched bases: 7. The CDR3 loop spans 15 amino acids. For the CDR3, the DNA is TGTGCCAGCAGCTCGACAGGGGCCTACTACAATGAGCAGTTCTTC. Translation gives CASSSTGAYYNEQFF.

The J gene is TRBJ1-1, the V gene TRBV5-1, with a weak D call TRBD1 (5 bases). V was trimmed by 1 base and J by 1 base, leaving 8 bases between them. CDR3 length: 14 residues. Germline V gene sequence: CDR1 SGHRS, CDR2 YFSETQ. The CDR3 nucleotides are TGCGCCAGCAGCTTGTCAGGGCAGAACACTGAAGCTTTCTTT. Its translation is CASSLSGQNTEAFF. Using reference TRBV5-1 and TRBJ1-1 for the parts outside the CDR3, the full variable domain is KAGVTQTPRYLIKTRGQQVTLSCSPISGHRSVSWYQQTPGQGLQFLFEYFSETQRNKGNFPGRFSGRQFSNSRSEMNVSTLELGDSALYLCASSLSGQNTEAFFGQGTRLTVV.

The table lists this clone with a count of one. The chain recombines TRBV29-1 with TRBJ2-7, with D possibly matching TRBD1 (6 bases). Deletions cut 2 bases from V and 5 bases from J, with 19 bases between. Germline CDR1 is SQVTM and CDR2 is ANQGSEA. This CDR3 comprises 15 residues. The CDR3 nucleotides are TGCAGCGTTGAATCTCTGGGGGCCGTAGGGAACGAGCAGTACTTC. Its translation is CSVESLGAVGNEQYF.

This clone showed up just once. This chain uses TRBV6-1 with TRBJ1-3, with 7 nucleotides matching TRBD1. CDR3 length: 17 amino acids. V shed 3 bases, J shed 1 base, and the junction held 9 bases outside the gene matches. Germline V gene lookup returns CDR1 MNHNS and CDR2 SASEGT. The CDR3 protein is CASSDRQGERSGNTIYF. CDR3 DNA sequence: TGTGCCAGCAGTGATAGACAGGGTGAAAGATCTGGAAACACCATATATTTT.

The chain combines TRBV18 with TRBJ2-2, with 8 bases lining up with TRBD2. CDR1 is KGHSH, CDR2 LQKENI, per germline. The CDR3 runs to 17 residues. J was trimmed by 1 base and V by 0 bases; bases with no gene match: 4. CDR3 residues: CASSPPVLAGNTGELFF. CDR3 sequence (DNA): TGTGCCAGCTCACCACCGGTCCTAGCGGGGAACACCGGGGAGCTGTTTTTT.

J is TRBJ2-7 and V is TRBV7-4, with 7 bases lining up with TRBD1. This CDR3 region has 17 residues. The V gene's germline CDR1 is SGHVT and CDR2 SQSDAQ. V dropped 4 bases and J dropped 3; count of bases not matched to a gene: 15. CDR3 amino acids: CASSSHTSRTGDYEQYF. Here the CDR3 DNA reads TGTGCCAGCAGCTCCCACACGTCAAGGACAGGCGACTACGAGCAGTACTTC.

The V gene is TRBV25-1, the J gene TRBJ2-6, with D possibly being TRBD2 (6 bases). The CDR3 is made up of 16 amino acids. CDR1 is MGHDK and CDR2 is SYGVNS in the germline V gene. V shed 4 bases and J shed 2 bases, with 12 bases lying between them. In nucleotides, the CDR3 is TGTGCCAGCAGTGGCGGAGGGATAGCTGGGGCCAACGTCCTGACTTTC. Translated: CASSGGGIAGANVLTF.

The V call is TRBV5-5, the J call TRBJ1-1; TRBD1 matches at 7 bases. The CDR3 contains 16 residues. Germline trimming cut 2 bases from V and 4 bases from J; bases unmatched to any gene: 11. Germline V gene lookup returns CDR1 SGHKS and CDR2 YYEKEE (reference sequence). The CDR3 coding sequence is TGTGCCAGCAGCTTTTACGACGACCAGGGGGTCACTGAAGCTTTCTTT. This gives the protein CASSFYDDQGVTEAFF. The full variable domain, rest sourced from reference TRBV5-5 and TRBJ1-1, is DAGVTQSPTHLIKTRGQQVTLRCSPISGHKSVSWYQQVLGQGPQFIFQYYEKEERGRGNFPDRFSARQFPNYSSELNVNALLLGDSALYLCASSFYDDQGVTEAFFGQGTRLTVV.

This chain joins TRBV6-1 and TRBJ2-2; tentative D call: TRBD1 (6 bases). Germline V CDR1 and CDR2: MNHNS, SASEGT. With 4 bases removed from V and 6 bases from J, the gap between germline ends came to 12 bases. CDR3 length: 14 residues. DNA of the CDR3: TGTGCCAGCAGTGTACAAGGGGGTCCCGGGGAGCTGTTTTTT. It is translated as CASSVQGGPGELFF.